The 17 T cell receptor beta chains given below trace back to one sample, sequenced in a study of T cells in Graves' hyperthyroidism and ophthalmopathy (dated by TCRdb to the late 2010s). Libraries were built with multiplex PCR. Sequencing was carried out with an Illumina HiSeq 2000. TCR beta CDR3 regions were amplified from RNA transcripts. For the first round of RT-PCR on the TCR CDR3, the HTBI primer set was used together with the Qiagen OneStep RT-PCR kit. TCRdb's own reprocessing of the public reads used fastp at Q25 and MiXCR and kept productive beta chains. Here each entry gathers all rows of one CDR3 protein and keeps the most common genes and DNA. Within this sample are around 340,000 distinct CDR3 sequences, with about 15% of them counted one time only. Together, the top ten hold 20% to 25% of the sample. The specimen was blood. The receptors were sampled from a woman aged 25 to 39 with Graves' hyperthyroidism.

In its sample, this clonotype was seen many times. The chain couples TRBV4-3 to TRBJ2-1; 7 bases line up with TRBD2. The germline V gene has CDR1 LGHNA and CDR2 YSLEER. V was pared by 0 bases and J by 3 bases, with 2 bases of the junction left unmatched. CDR3 size: 15 residues. This CDR3 is CASSQDGTNYNEQFF. In DNA, the CDR3 is TGCGCCAGCAGCCAAGACGGGACTAACTACAATGAGCAGTTCTTC.

This clonotype was found many times. This chain links TRBV28 with TRBJ1-5; D remains unclear. V lost 8 bases, J lost 9 bases, and 23 bases lay in between. The CDR3 runs to 15 residues. Germline V CDR1 and CDR2: MDHEN, SYDVKM. CDR3 DNA: TGTGCCAGCGATTTGACACGTCCCCTTGAGCGGCCCCAGCATTTT. Translated, it gives CASDLTRPLERPQHF.

Ten or more counts support this clonotype. J is TRBJ1-3 and V is TRBV20-1; D is ambiguous. CDR1 and CDR2 (germline): DFQATT, SNEGSKA (reference sequence). V was pared by 1 base and J by 8 bases, with 9 bases between. The CDR3 is 12 amino acids. This CDR3 is CSARVPPDTIYF. CDR3 nucleotide sequence: TGCAGTGCTAGAGTGCCACCCGACACCATATATTTT.

This clonotype was seen ten or more times. The V gene is TRBV7-9, the J gene TRBJ1-6, with TRBD1 matching 8 bases. The CDR3 has 14 amino acids. V lost 3 bases and J lost 10; bases outside the gene matches: 5. Germline loops: CDR1 SEHNR, CDR2 FQNEAQ (reference sequence). CDR3 sequence reads: CASSFQGARSPLHF. CDR3 DNA sequence: TGTGCCAGCAGCTTTCAGGGGGCGAGGTCACCCCTCCACTTT.

In this sample, this clonotype turned up a few times. The CDR3 coding sequence is TGCGCCAGCAGCCCCCCGCTAGGAGTTCGGGATGCCGCTACTAAGGACGGCAATGAGCAGTTCTTC. The encoded protein is CASSPPLGVRDAATKDGNEQFF. V and J are TRBV5-1 and TRBJ2-1; TRBD2 might be the D (5 bases). Between the trimmed V and J ends, which lost 4 bases and 6 bases, there was a span of 38 bases. Germline loops: CDR1 SGHRS, CDR2 YFSETQ. The CDR3 covers 22 residues.

This chain links TRBV19 with TRBJ2-2; 9 nucleotides align to TRBD2. The ends lost 7 bases at V and 5 bases at J; junction bases unmatched: 5. The CDR3 is 14 residues long. Germline V CDR1 and CDR2: LNHDA, SQIVND (reference sequence). CDR3 residues: CASTSGMRTGELFF. In DNA, the CDR3 is TGTGCCAGTACTAGCGGGATGAGAACCGGGGAGCTGTTTTTT.

Ten or more counts support this clonotype. V gene TRBV10-3 combines with J gene TRBJ1-5; perhaps TRBD1 as D (5 bases). The CDR3 runs to 16 residues. Trimming cost V 2 bases and J 3 bases, with 14 bases left between them. Germline lookup yields CDR1 ENHRY and CDR2 SYGVKD. The CDR3 here is CAISEQGSSNNQPQHF. Written as DNA, the CDR3 is TGTGCCATCAGTGAGCAGGGTAGCTCCAACAATCAGCCCCAGCATTTT.

The V call is TRBV20-1, the J call TRBJ1-3; tentatively, D is TRBD1 (5 bases). The ends were cut back, 3 bases at V and 3 bases at J, with 15 bases in the middle. CDR3 length: 15 amino acids. CDR1 and CDR2 (germline): DFQATT, SNEGSKA (reference sequence). The CDR3 sequence: CSARGWGKDGNTIYF. DNA of the CDR3: TGCAGTGCTAGGGGGTGGGGGAAGGATGGAAACACCATATATTTT.

This clonotype was recorded only once. The chain's CDR3 is CASSLEGPSYEQYF. The CDR3 nucleotides are TGTGCCAGCAGTTTGGAGGGCCCATCCTACGAGCAGTACTTC. This chain connects TRBV27 to TRBJ2-7; maybe TRBD2 (6 bases). Germline CDR1 and CDR2: MNHEY and SMNVEV (reference sequence). The V end lost 3 bases, the J end lost 1 base, and 10 bases lay between the germline ends. CDR3 length: 14 amino acids.

This clonotype showed up many times. J is TRBJ2-7 and V is TRBV28; D uncertain. The V gene lost 5 bases and the J gene lost 2 bases, with 16 bases spanning the gap. This CDR3 has 15 amino acids. Looked up from germline, CDR1 is MDHEN and CDR2 is SYDVKM. CDR3 nucleotide sequence: TGTGCCAGCAGTGTACCCGATGTGGGCCCCTACGAGCAGTACTTC. Its translation: CASSVPDVGPYEQYF.

In this sample, this clonotype turned up many times. The chain is built from TRBV20-1 and TRBJ1-6; TRBD1 agrees at 7 bases. The V and J ends lost 5 bases and 8 bases, in that order; junction bases with no gene match: 6. CDR1 is DFQATT, CDR2 SNEGSKA, per germline (reference sequence). The CDR3 loop spans 13 amino acids. Here the CDR3 reads CSAGGDSYSPLHF. The CDR3 region has the DNA TGCAGTGCTGGCGGGGACAGTTATTCACCCCTCCACTTT.

This clonotype was observed at least ten times. The V and J genes are TRBV12-3 or TRBV12-4 and TRBJ1-5; D is possibly TRBD1 (6 bases). The CDR3 totals 14 residues. Trimming cost V 2 bases and J 6 bases, with 11 bases left between them. The CDR3 loop is CASSLREGVQPQHF. CDR3 nucleotide sequence: TGTGCCAGCAGTTTAAGGGAGGGGGTTCAGCCCCAGCATTTT.

The chain carries TRBV11-3 and TRBJ2-3, with D hard to call. The CDR3 contains 14 residues. Germline CDR1 and CDR2: SGHNT and YENEEA. Trimming took off 7 bases at V and 0 bases at J, with 11 bases between the two ends. CDR3 sequence: CASNFGGSTDTQYF. CDR3 DNA sequence: TGTGCCAGCAACTTTGGTGGCAGCACAGATACGCAGTATTTT. The full variable domain, completed using reference TRBV11-3 and TRBJ2-3, is EAGVVQSPRYKIIEKKQPVAFWCNPISGHNTLYWYLQNLGQGPELLIRYENEEAVDDSQLPKDRFSAERLKGVDSTLKIQPAELGDSAVYLCASNFGGSTDTQYFGPGTRLTVL.

This clonotype was observed many times. This chain uses TRBV12-3 or TRBV12-4 with TRBJ1-2, with a possible D match to TRBD1 (5 bases). V lost 6 bases, J lost 6 bases, and 14 bases lay in between. The CDR3 covers 13 residues. The CDR3 DNA reads as TGTGCCAGCAGGCCGCGGAGGGGCCATGGCTACACCTTC. Translation gives CASRPRRGHGYTF.

This clonotype has ten or more counts. The chain employs TRBV6-2 or TRBV6-3 and TRBJ1-1, with D tentatively TRBD1 (6 bases). V lost 0 bases and J 6 bases, leaving 17 bases between the germline ends. The germline V gene has CDR1 MNHEY and CDR2 SVGEGT. This CDR3 region has 16 residues. The CDR3 region is CASSYSMGAEGPEAFF. In DNA, the CDR3 is TGTGCCAGCAGTTACTCGATGGGGGCCGAGGGTCCTGAAGCTTTCTTT.

There are many counts of this clonotype. This chain connects TRBV10-3 to TRBJ1-1; 7 nucleotides match TRBD1. Trimming removed 0 bases from V and 1 base from J; junction bases left unmatched: 5. The CDR3 runs 16 residues. Germline assignment: CDR1 ENHRY and CDR2 SYGVKD. CDR3 nucleotide sequence: TGTGCCATCAGTGAGTCAGGTTGGACAGGGAACACTGAAGCTTTCTTT. Amino acids: CAISESGWTGNTEAFF.

This clonotype has at least ten counts. The chain is built from TRBV29-1 and TRBJ2-5; 7 nucleotides align to TRBD2. This CDR3 is built from 16 residues. Trimming took 0 bases from V and 1 from J; bases not matched to a gene: 8. Germline CDR1 and CDR2: SQVTM and ANQGSEA. The chain's CDR3 is CSVEDSAGGVQETQYF. CDR3 nucleotide sequence: TGCAGCGTTGAAGATTCAGCTGGGGGGGTCCAAGAGACCCAGTACTTC.